Shown below are 27 T cell receptor beta chains from a single sample sequenced in a study of control samples from healthy donors and cancer patients. The method was immunoSEQ multiplex PCR; TCRdb's version includes in-frame clones alone and lacks a portion of them. The sample lists around 130,000 clones, approximately 94% occurring once. The sample comprised blood. The receptors come from a man aged 30 to 45 in good health.

J is TRBJ1-2 and V is TRBV5-1; D call uncertain. V was shortened by 0 bases and J by 4 bases, with 10 bases between the two germline ends. Germline assignment: CDR1 SGHRS and CDR2 YFSETQ. The CDR3 contains 14 residues. CDR3 in amino acids: CASSLEGLSYGYTF. The CDR3 DNA is TGCGCCAGCAGCTTGGAAGGACTCAGCTATGGCTACACCTTC.

The rearrangement joins TRBV11-2 to TRBJ2-7; the match to TRBD1 covers 8 bases. The CDR3 runs to 15 residues. The junction had 11 bases not matched to a gene; V was cut back by 3 bases and J by 7 bases. The V gene's germline CDR1 is SGHAT and CDR2 FQNNGV. The CDR3 nucleotides read TGTGCCAGCAGCTTCCGGACAGGGACCCTCGGGGAGCAGTACTTC. Amino acids: CASSFRTGTLGEQYF.

The chain combines TRBV4-3 with TRBJ2-1; 13 positions agree with TRBD2. CDR1 and CDR2 (germline): LGHNA, YSLEER. J lost 7 bases, V lost 5 bases, and 5 bases had no gene match. This CDR3 is 15 amino acids long. The CDR3 region is CASSILAGGRNEQFF. The CDR3 DNA sequence: TGCGCCAGCAGCATACTAGCGGGGGGGCGGAATGAGCAGTTCTTC.

The chain uses TRBV5-5 and TRBJ1-5; unclear D gene. This CDR3 region has 14 residues. Between the trimmed V and J ends, which lost 0 bases and 0 bases, there was a span of 4 bases. Germline values: CDR1 SGHKS, CDR2 YYEKEE (reference sequence). CDR3 nucleotide sequence: TGTGCCAGCAGCTTGGCCAGTAGCAATCAGCCCCAGCATTTT. Amino acids: CASSLASSNQPQHF. The full variable domain, completed using reference TRBV5-5 and TRBJ1-5, is DAGVTQSPTHLIKTRGQQVTLRCSPISGHKSVSWYQQVLGQGPQFIFQYYEKEERGRGNFPDRFSARQFPNYSSELNVNALLLGDSALYLCASSLASSNQPQHFGDGTRLSIL.

The DNA for the CDR3 is TGTGCCAGCAGCAACGACAGGACGCCTGACAATGAGCAGTTCTTC. It yields the protein CASSNDRTPDNEQFF. This chain joins TRBV11-2 and TRBJ2-1, with D possibly matching TRBD1 (6 bases). Trimming took 5 bases from V and 5 from J, leaving 16 bases between them. Germline V gives CDR1 SGHAT, CDR2 FQNNGV. There are 15 residues in the CDR3.

The chain links TRBV29-1 to TRBJ1-2, with 8 bases lining up with TRBD1. CDR3 length equals 14 residues. CDR1 is SQVTM, CDR2 ANQGSEA, per germline. V shed 1 base, J shed 1 base, and the junction held 2 bases outside the gene matches. The CDR3 here is CSVEGRGLNYGYTF. The CDR3 nucleotides read TGCAGCGTTGAAGGCAGGGGGCTTAACTATGGCTACACCTTC.

The chain carries TRBV7-6 and TRBJ1-6, with TRBD1 matching over 7 bases. CDR3 size: 15 residues. V lost 4 bases, J lost 7 bases, and 7 bases stayed unmatched. Per the germline V gene, CDR1 is SGHVS and CDR2 is FNYEAQ. CDR3 DNA: TGTGCCAGCAGCTCAACAGGGGTGGTCAATTCACCCCTCCACTTT. Translated, it gives CASSSTGVVNSPLHF.

The chain is built from TRBV4-2 and TRBJ2-4; TRBD1 agrees at 7 bases. With V trimmed by 0 bases and J by 0 bases, 11 bases remained unmatched. Germline CDR1 is LGHNA and CDR2 is YNFKEQ. This CDR3 is 19 amino acids long. The CDR3, as DNA: TGTGCCAGCAGCCAAGATGGAGTCGGGACAGACCTAGCCAAAAACATTCAGTACTTC. Translation gives CASSQDGVGTDLAKNIQYF.

The chain couples TRBV18 to TRBJ1-2; a possible D gene is TRBD1 (5 bases). CDR1 and CDR2 from the germline V gene are KGHSH and LQKENI. The CDR3 has 14 amino acids. Trimming pared 2 bases from V and 7 bases from J, leaving 14 bases between. The CDR3 sequence: CASSPSSGERGYTF. As DNA, the CDR3 is TGTGCCAGCTCACCATCCTCGGGGGAGCGTGGCTACACCTTC. The entire variable domain, with the rest obtained from reference TRBV18 and TRBJ1-2, is as follows: NAGVMQNPRHLVRRRGQEARLRCSPMKGHSHVYWYRQLPEEGLKFMVYLQKENIIDESGMPKERFSAEFPKEGPSILRIQQVVRGDSAAYFCASSPSSGERGYTFGSGTRLTVV.

The J gene is TRBJ2-4, the V gene TRBV11-3; possible D gene TRBD1, 5 bases. The germline gives CDR1 SGHNT, CDR2 YENEEA. This CDR3 has 13 amino acids. The germline V and J ends were trimmed by 5 bases and 3 bases, with 8 bases remaining between them. CDR3 sequence reads: CASSRDSKNIQYF. The CDR3 DNA reads TGTGCCAGCAGCCGCGACAGCAAAAACATTCAGTACTTC.

The chain uses TRBV27 and TRBJ2-1; maybe TRBD2 (6 bases). The germline CDR1 and CDR2 sequences are MNHEY and SMNVEV (reference sequence). V was shortened by 2 bases and J by 6 bases, with 14 bases between the two germline ends. This CDR3 contains 15 residues. Here the CDR3 reads CASSLAEGLVNEQFF. The CDR3 DNA reads TGTGCCAGCAGTTTAGCGGAGGGGCTGGTCAATGAGCAGTTCTTC.

J is TRBJ2-7 and V is TRBV30; D uncertain. The length of the CDR3 is 11 residues. Trimming removed 7 bases from V and 7 bases from J, with 14 bases in between. Germline CDR1 GTSNPN, CDR2 SVGIG (reference sequence). The CDR3 bases are TGTGCCTCGGGTGGGATGTGGGAGCAGTACTTC. This translates into CASGGMWEQYF.

This chain uses TRBV6-1 with TRBJ1-2; D might be TRBD1 (5 bases). The germline gives CDR1 MNHNS, CDR2 SASEGT. The CDR3 has 14 residues. Between the trimmed V and J ends, which lost 3 bases and 6 bases, there was a span of 14 bases. CDR3 residues: CASSEGRAGNGYTF. The CDR3 region has the DNA TGTGCCAGCAGTGAGGGCAGGGCGGGTAATGGCTACACCTTC.

V gene TRBV30 combines with J gene TRBJ1-1; 11 nucleotides agree with TRBD1. Germline lookup yields CDR1 GTSNPN and CDR2 SVGIG (reference sequence). J was trimmed by 4 bases and V by 8 bases; bases with no gene match: 6. The CDR3 contains 13 residues. CDR3 in amino acids: CAGGQGGATEAFF. For the CDR3, the DNA is TGTGCCGGGGGACAGGGGGGAGCCACTGAAGCTTTCTTT.

The rearrangement uses TRBV15 and TRBJ2-2; D is perhaps TRBD1 or TRBD2 (5 bases each). The CDR3 totals 17 residues. V was pared by 3 bases and J by 4 bases, with 18 bases between. The germline gives CDR1 LNHNV, CDR2 YYDKDF (reference sequence). The CDR3 sequence: CATSRGVRGFSTGELFF. The CDR3 nucleotides are TGTGCCACCAGCAGGGGGGTGAGGGGCTTCTCCACCGGGGAGCTGTTTTTT.

The chain has TRBV29-1 and TRBJ1-1; D not certain. CDR1 is SQVTM, CDR2 ANQGSEA, per germline. The CDR3 runs to 14 residues. The V gene lost 4 bases and the J gene lost 1 base, with 13 bases spanning the gap. In nucleotides, the CDR3 is TGCAGCGTTGGGGCGGCCCGGAGGAACACTGAAGCTTTCTTT. It yields the protein CSVGAARRNTEAFF.

This chain connects TRBV5-6 to TRBJ2-4; 8 bases align to TRBD1. After removal of 3 bases from V and 2 bases from J, the junction contained 13 bases not matched to a gene. Germline V gene lookup returns CDR1 SGHDT and CDR2 YYEEEE. This CDR3 has 18 residues. The CDR3 sequence: CASSSTGTGKGSKNIQYF. CDR3 sequence (DNA): TGTGCCAGCAGCTCTACCGGGACAGGAAAGGGGTCCAAAAACATTCAGTACTTC.

The chain uses TRBV4-1 and TRBJ1-5; 9 bases line up with TRBD1. There are 21 residues in the CDR3. With V trimmed by 0 bases and J by 0 bases, 15 bases remained unmatched. Germline V CDR1 and CDR2: MGHRA, YSYEKL. The CDR3 region has the DNA TGCGCCAGCAGCCAAGATTTAAGATGGGGACAGGGCGATTATAGCAATCAGCCCCAGCATTTT. Its translation is CASSQDLRWGQGDYSNQPQHF.

The J gene is TRBJ1-1, the V gene TRBV6-5; D is unresolved. V gave up 11 bases and J gave up 0 bases, with 13 bases separating them. The CDR3 is 13 residues long. From germline, CDR1 is MNHEY and CDR2 SVGAGI. In nucleotides, the CDR3 is TGTGCCTCCAGCCGCGAGATGAACACTGAAGCTTTCTTT. It codes for CASSREMNTEAFF.

V gene TRBV9 combines with J gene TRBJ1-6, with no clear D. V was shortened by 3 bases and J by 0 bases, with 7 bases between the two germline ends. This CDR3 has 15 residues. From germline, CDR1 is SGDLS and CDR2 YYNGEE. CDR3 sequence reads: CASSETSSYNSPLHF. As DNA, the CDR3 is TGTGCCAGCAGCGAAACAAGCTCCTATAATTCACCCCTCCACTTT.

The chain combines TRBV27 with TRBJ1-4; weak D call: TRBD1 (6 bases). V lost 2 bases and J lost 5, with 9 bases in between. The CDR3 has 14 residues. In germline, CDR1 is MNHEY, CDR2 SMNVEV (reference sequence). The CDR3 coding sequence is TGTGCCAGCAGTTTAGGGGGCAACAATGAAAAACTGTTTTTT. Residues: CASSLGGNNEKLFF. Full variable domain (remainder filled in from reference TRBV27 and TRBJ1-4): EAQVTQNPRYLITVTGKKLTVTCSQNMNHEYMSWYRQDPGLGLRQIYYSMNVEVTDKGDVPEGYKVSRKEKRNFPLILESPSPNQTSLYFCASSLGGNNEKLFFGSGTQLSVL.

This chain joins TRBV18 and TRBJ2-3; 10 nucleotides line up with TRBD2. In germline, CDR1 is KGHSH, CDR2 LQKENI. This CDR3 contains 16 residues. Trimming at V came to 4 bases and at J to 1 base, leaving 5 bases not matched to a gene. CDR3 protein: CASSLNLAGGTDTQYF. The CDR3 DNA sequence: TGTGCCAGCTCACTCAACCTAGCGGGGGGCACAGATACGCAGTATTTT.

V and J are TRBV19 and TRBJ2-2; 9 bases match TRBD1. The CDR3 length is 17 residues. Trimming at V came to 0 bases and at J to 6 bases, leaving 8 bases not matched to a gene. The germline gives CDR1 LNHDA, CDR2 SQIVND (reference sequence). In DNA form, the CDR3 reads TGTGCCAGTAGTATAGAAGGGACAGGGTTTGGCGCCGGGGAGCTGTTTTTT. Translation gives CASSIEGTGFGAGELFF.

The genes are TRBV4-1 and TRBJ1-2, with a weak D call TRBD1 (5 bases). Trimming removed 6 bases from V and 1 base from J, with 15 bases in between. The CDR3 runs 15 residues. The germline CDR1 and CDR2 sequences are MGHRA and YSYEKL. CDR3 amino acids: CASRPVAQDNYGYTF. Here the CDR3 DNA reads TGCGCCAGCAGACCCGTGGCACAGGATAACTATGGCTACACCTTC.

The chain links TRBV27 to TRBJ2-7, with 7 bases identical to TRBD1. The CDR3 loop spans 14 amino acids. Germline assignment: CDR1 MNHEY and CDR2 SMNVEV (reference sequence). Losses at the gene ends were 6 bases for V and 5 bases for J; bases not matched to a gene: 10. CDR3 nucleotides: TGTGCCAGCAGACCAATATACAGGGGACACGAGCAGTACTTC. Its translation is CASRPIYRGHEQYF.

The V and J genes are TRBV10-2 and TRBJ1-6; the D gene is possibly TRBD1 (5 bases). CDR1 is WSHSY, CDR2 SAAADI, per germline. This CDR3 spans 15 amino acids. V was pared by 2 bases and J by 6 bases, with 11 bases between. CDR3 sequence: CASSEAGQANSPLHF. In DNA form, the CDR3 reads TGCGCCAGCAGTGAGGCGGGGCAGGCTAATTCACCCCTCCACTTT.

The chain combines TRBV28 with TRBJ2-2; no firm D call. Germline V gene data show CDR1 as MDHEN and CDR2 as SYDVKM. CDR3 size: 13 residues. V lost 6 bases, J lost 3 bases, and 8 bases lay in between. CDR3: CASRLTDTGELFF. The CDR3 DNA reads TGTGCCAGCAGACTCACAGACACCGGGGAGCTGTTTTTT.